The clone carrying this T cell receptor (beta chain) was seen more than once but under ten times. Its antigen remains unidentified. The data were obtained in a study of T-cell reconstitution after alpha-beta-depleted transplantation in children. Preparation of the TCRbeta library used unique molecular identifiers. TCRdb re-analysed the PCR reads in MiXCR, keeping a single row per CDR3 protein. The sample carries 250,000 to 400,000 distinct CDR3 sequences, over 20% recorded once. Regarding the study as a whole: After transplant, at about two months, alpha-beta T cells were reportedly derived from several hundred expanded graft clones. T-cell counts and diversity at one year following transplant were attributed mainly to newly produced T cells.

Sequencing was performed on PBMCs, mostly from graft donor cells, taken 180 days after TCRalphabeta/CD19-depleted stem cell transplant. The origin of this receptor is a male patient aged 10 to 17 who had a stem cell transplant for acute lymphoblastic leukemia, so the T cells may come from the graft donor.

As DNA, the CDR3 is TGTGCCAGCAGTTTAGGTCAGGGGGCGGACTATGGCTACACCTTC. This sequence encodes CASSLGQGADYGYTF. The chain is built from TRBV12-3 or TRBV12-4 and TRBJ1-2; 8 nucleotides line up with TRBD1. Trimming removed 1 base from V and 3 bases from J; junction bases left unmatched: 4. CDR3 length: 15 residues.